These 28 T cell receptor beta chains share one sample of origin, sequenced in a study of PD-1 blockade in classical Hodgkin lymphoma. This table comes from immunoSEQ multiplex PCR, and its TCRdb copy is limited to in-frame clones, with some not included. The repertoire holds 46,000 or so clones, with roughly 78% as singletons. Time point in this sample: cycle 4 day 1 (C4D1), after five to seven weeks of nivolumab. All patients experienced relapse after autologous stem cell transplantation, and brentuximab vedotin exposure was variable. Sequencing was performed on peripheral blood mononuclear cells (PBMCs), taken before the fourth cycle of nivolumab. The receptors were sampled from a human donor with classical Hodgkin lymphoma.

V usage is TRBV7-8 and J usage is TRBJ1-5; D might be TRBD1 (5 bases). Germline V CDR1 and CDR2: SGHVS, FQNEAQ. With 3 bases removed from V and 7 bases from J, the gap between germline ends came to 16 bases. The CDR3 covers 15 residues. In nucleotides, the CDR3 is TGTGCCAGCAGCTTGAATGACGGGGGAGTCCAGCCCCAGCATTTT. Its protein product is CASSLNDGGVQPQHF.

The V call is TRBV4-3, the J call TRBJ1-1; 7 bases are shared with TRBD1. Germline V gene sequence: CDR1 LGHNA, CDR2 YSLEER. This CDR3 has 15 amino acids. With 0 bases clipped from V and 2 bases from J, the junction kept 3 bases outside the gene matches. CDR3 region: CASSQDGTANTEAFF. The CDR3 DNA sequence: TGCGCCAGCAGCCAAGATGGGACAGCTAACACTGAAGCTTTCTTT.

The chain uses TRBV7-9 and TRBJ1-6; D is perhaps TRBD1 (5 bases). Trimming took off 5 bases at V and 13 bases at J, with 21 bases between the two ends. Germline V gene lookup returns CDR1 SEHNR and CDR2 FQNEAQ (reference sequence). The CDR3 covers 15 residues. The CDR3 nucleotides read TGTGCCAGCAGCCCAGCTGGGGGGGAGGGGAGGCCCCTCCACTTT. As protein: CASSPAGGEGRPLHF. The whole variable domain, remainder taken from reference TRBV7-9 and TRBJ1-6, is DTGVSQNPRHKITKRGQNVTFRCDPISEHNRLYWYRQTLGQGPEFLTYFQNEAQLEKSRLLSDRFSAERPKGSFSTLEIQRTEQGDSAMYLCASSPAGGEGRPLHFGNGTRLTVT.

This clone was seen a single time. The chain is built from TRBV18 and TRBJ2-1; 8 bases match TRBD2. Trimming took 9 bases from V and 6 from J; bases not matched to a gene: 13. This CDR3 is built from 15 residues. The germline V gene encodes CDR1 KGHSH and CDR2 LQKENI. The CDR3 protein is CASRRGGTISNEQFF. CDR3 DNA: TGTGCCAGTCGCCGGGGGGGGACGATTAGCAATGAGCAGTTCTTC. Based on the CDR3 plus reference TRBV18 and TRBJ2-1, the full variable domain is NAGVMQNPRHLVRRRGQEARLRCSPMKGHSHVYWYRQLPEEGLKFMVYLQKENIIDESGMPKERFSAEFPKEGPSILRIQQVVRGDSAAYFCASRRGGTISNEQFFGPGTRLTVL.

The chain couples TRBV19 to TRBJ1-3, with D uncertain. Germline loops: CDR1 LNHDA, CDR2 SQIVND (reference sequence). The length of the CDR3 is 15 residues. V was shortened by 5 bases and J by 4 bases, with 15 bases between the two germline ends. The CDR3 sequence: CASSPNQPPGNTIYF. CDR3 in DNA: TGTGCCAGTAGTCCAAACCAGCCACCAGGAAACACCATATATTTT.

This clone showed up just a few times. The chain joins TRBV9 to TRBJ1-1; no definite D call. The CDR3 has 13 residues. The germline V gene encodes CDR1 SGDLS and CDR2 YYNGEE. Trimming took 0 bases from V and 2 from J, leaving 5 bases between them. CDR3 nucleotides: TGTGCCAGCAGCGTAGACTTAAACACTGAAGCTTTCTTT. The encoded protein is CASSVDLNTEAFF. The complete variable domain, with remaining parts taken from reference TRBV9 and TRBJ1-1, reads DSGVTQTPKHLITATGQRVTLRCSPRSGDLSVYWYQQSLDQGLQFLIQYYNGEERAKGNILERFSAQQFPDLHSELNLSSLELGDSALYFCASSVDLNTEAFFGQGTRLTVV.

In its sample, this clone was seen a few times. Other DNA sequences from this sample encode an identical CDR3 as well. The chain employs TRBV7-9 and TRBJ1-1; D unresolved. Germline CDR1 SEHNR, CDR2 FQNEAQ (reference sequence). The CDR3 runs to 12 residues. Trimming cost V 5 bases and J 6 bases, with 10 bases left between them. The CDR3 loop reads CASSLGRAEAFF. The CDR3 DNA follows: TGTGCCAGCAGCCTCGGTAGGGCTGAAGCTTTCTTT. Combining the CDR3 with reference TRBV7-9 and TRBJ1-1 gives the whole variable domain DTGVSQNPRHKITKRGQNVTFRCDPISEHNRLYWYRQTLGQGPEFLTYFQNEAQLEKSRLLSDRFSAERPKGSFSTLEIQRTEQGDSAMYLCASSLGRAEAFFGQGTRLTVV.

The rearrangement joins TRBV7-8 to TRBJ1-5; D gene unclear. The CDR3 is 17 residues long. Germline V gene sequence: CDR1 SGHVS, CDR2 FQNEAQ. V was clipped by 1 base and J by 0 bases, with 13 bases between them. The CDR3 nucleotides read TGTGCCAGCAGCTTAGGGGCCCTACGAAATAGCAATCAGCCCCAGCATTTT. This translates into CASSLGALRNSNQPQHF.

The chain couples TRBV12-5 to TRBJ2-2, with D possibly matching TRBD2 (6 bases). Germline V gene data show CDR1 as LGHNT and CDR2 as FRNRAP. The V gene lost 5 bases and the J gene lost 6 bases, with 16 bases spanning the gap. This CDR3 is built from 15 residues. CDR3 in amino acids: CASGPLWGDPGELFF. The CDR3 coding sequence is TGTGCTAGTGGTCCCCTGTGGGGGGACCCCGGGGAGCTGTTTTTT.

This clone came up a few times. The CDR3 region is CASSLAGIPQETQYF. CDR3 nucleotide sequence: TGTGCCAGCAGCTTAGCAGGGATCCCCCAAGAGACCCAGTACTTC. The chain has TRBV7-2 and TRBJ2-5; the D is unclear. In germline, CDR1 is SGHTA, CDR2 FQGNSA. V lost 0 bases and J lost 1, with 9 bases in between. The CDR3 consists of 15 residues.

The V call is TRBV6-5, the J call TRBJ1-2; D call uncertain. The germline gives CDR1 MNHEY, CDR2 SVGAGI. V lost 0 bases, J lost 8 bases, and 13 bases lay in between. This CDR3 has 14 amino acids. The CDR3 DNA reads as TGTGCCAGCAGTTACTCTTCGGGTATGGGAGGCTACACCTTC. It translates to CASSYSSGMGGYTF.

The CDR3 nucleotides are TGTGCCAGCAAATCCCCCGGACAGGGCTTGATCAACTATGGCTACACCTTC. Encoded protein: CASKSPGQGLINYGYTF. This rearrangement joins TRBV28 to TRBJ1-2; 8 positions agree with TRBD1. The CDR3 covers 17 residues. Unmatched junction bases numbered 15, after V lost 7 bases and J lost 2 bases. CDR1 and CDR2 (germline): MDHEN, SYDVKM.

This chain uses TRBV2 with TRBJ2-3; perhaps TRBD1 as D (7 bases). Trimming left V 4 bases short and J 2 bases short, with 19 bases between. CDR3 length: 17 residues. From germline, CDR1 is SNHLY and CDR2 FYNNEI. The CDR3 here is CASSVRSARGATDTQYF. The CDR3 DNA reads as TGTGCCAGCAGTGTCCGGTCGGCCAGGGGGGCCACAGATACGCAGTATTTT. Using reference TRBV2 and TRBJ2-3 for the parts outside the CDR3, the full variable domain is EPEVTQTPSHQVTQMGQEVILRCVPISNHLYFYWYRQILGQKVEFLVSFYNNEISEKSEIFDDQFSVERPDGSNFTLKIRSTKLEDSAMYFCASSVRSARGATDTQYFGPGTRLTVL.

This chain uses TRBV9 with TRBJ2-5; D tentatively reads TRBD1 or TRBD2 (6 bases each). With 2 bases removed from V and 5 bases from J, the gap between germline ends came to 28 bases. The CDR3 loop spans 19 amino acids. The germline V gene encodes CDR1 SGDLS and CDR2 YYNGEE. Written as DNA, the CDR3 is TGTGCCAGCAGCGTTCGGGGGCGGCTGAATAGCGGAGATACGGAGACCCAGTACTTC. This gives the protein CASSVRGRLNSGDTETQYF.

This clone was counted a single time. The CDR3 reads CATSRDRGVTGELFF. CDR3 coding DNA: TGTGCCACCAGCAGAGACAGGGGGGTCACCGGGGAGCTGTTTTTT. The gene calls are TRBV15 and TRBJ2-2; D might be TRBD1 (7 bases). Germline CDR1 and CDR2: LNHNV and YYDKDF (reference sequence). V lost 0 bases, J lost 4 bases, and 9 bases lay in between. The CDR3 is made up of 15 amino acids.

Written as DNA, the CDR3 is TGTGCCAGCAGTAGAGCCGGGACAGCCAATTCACCCCTCCACTTT. Protein sequence: CASSRAGTANSPLHF. The V gene is TRBV5-8, the J gene TRBJ1-6, with 7 bases that match TRBD1. V trimming: 5 bases; J trimming: 7 bases; junction bases outside the gene matches: 9. The CDR3 is 15 amino acids. Germline loops: CDR1 SGHTS, CDR2 YDEGEE. The full variable domain, rest sourced from reference TRBV5-8 and TRBJ1-6, is EAGVTQSPTHLIKTRGQQATLRCSPISGHTSVYWYQQALGLGLQFLLWYDEGEERNRGNFPPRFSGRQFPNYSSELNVNALELEDSALYLCASSRAGTANSPLHFGNGTRLTVT.

V usage is TRBV11-3 and J usage is TRBJ1-1, with 7 positions matching TRBD1. V was clipped by 5 bases and J by 4 bases; unmatched bases: 7. This CDR3 has 14 amino acids. Germline lookup yields CDR1 SGHNT and CDR2 YENEEA. DNA for the CDR3: TGTGCCAGCAGCCTCCAGGGGGTCGGCACTGAAGCTTTCTTT. It translates to CASSLQGVGTEAFF.

The gene calls are TRBV29-1 and TRBJ1-4; D possibly corresponds to TRBD1 (5 bases). With 5 bases removed from V and 7 bases from J, the gap between germline ends came to 17 bases. CDR3 length: 14 residues. CDR1 SQVTM and CDR2 ANQGSEA come from the germline V gene. The chain's CDR3 is CSVTRGRVGEKLFF. For the CDR3, the DNA is TGCAGCGTTACGAGGGGCAGGGTCGGTGAAAAACTGTTTTTT.

The CDR3 DNA is TGTGCCAGTAGTCCGGGGGTCCAAGAGACCCAGTACTTC. This encodes CASSPGVQETQYF. The chain recombines TRBV19 with TRBJ2-5, with TRBD2 as a possible D gene (6 bases). V was trimmed by 5 bases and J by 1 base, leaving 8 bases between them. CDR1 and CDR2 (germline): LNHDA, SQIVND (reference sequence). CDR3 length equals 13 residues.

The chain recombines TRBV9 with TRBJ2-1, with 10 bases lining up with TRBD1. Germline values: CDR1 SGDLS, CDR2 YYNGEE. V lost 0 bases and J lost 2; bases outside the gene matches: 2. The CDR3 totals 16 residues. CDR3 DNA: TGTGCCAGCAGCGTAGTTGGACAGGGGGCCTACAATGAGCAGTTCTTC. This encodes CASSVVGQGAYNEQFF.

The chain joins TRBV2 to TRBJ2-2; the match to TRBD1 covers 7 bases. The CDR3 loop spans 14 amino acids. V lost 6 bases and J lost 3; bases outside the gene matches: 4. CDR1 SNHLY and CDR2 FYNNEI come from the germline V gene. The chain's CDR3 is CASRWDSYTGELFF. CDR3 DNA: TGTGCCAGCAGATGGGACAGCTACACCGGGGAGCTGTTTTTT.

The chain links TRBV7-9 to TRBJ2-7; TRBD1 agrees at 7 bases. Germline assignment: CDR1 SEHNR and CDR2 FQNEAQ (reference sequence). The CDR3 sequence is 16 residues long. Trimming at V came to 3 bases and at J to 4 bases, leaving 12 bases not matched to a gene. The CDR3 region is CASSFVEGTENYEQYF. The DNA for the CDR3 is TGTGCCAGCAGCTTTGTAGAGGGGACAGAGAATTACGAGCAGTACTTC.

The chain combines TRBV11-2 with TRBJ1-3; D uncertain. Trimming shortened V by 5 bases and J by 7 bases, and 12 bases separated the two germline ends. The V gene's germline CDR1 is SGHAT and CDR2 FQNNGV. CDR3 length equals 13 residues. CDR3 nucleotides: TGTGCCAGCAGCCCCGGGCTTACGAACACCATATATTTT. It yields the protein CASSPGLTNTIYF.

The rearrangement joins TRBV6-5 to TRBJ2-7; D assignment may be TRBD1 or TRBD2 (5 bases each). The CDR3 covers 16 residues. Germline V gives CDR1 MNHEY, CDR2 SVGAGI. V shed 0 bases and J shed 3 bases, with 15 bases lying between them. The CDR3 DNA sequence: TGTGCCAGCAGTTACTCATGGCAGGGAGATATCTACGAGCAGTACTTC. Translation: CASSYSWQGDIYEQYF.

This chain links TRBV7-9 with TRBJ1-2; the D is unclear. The germline gives CDR1 SEHNR, CDR2 FQNEAQ (reference sequence). This CDR3 has 14 amino acids. V lost 5 bases and J 5 bases, leaving 15 bases between the germline ends. DNA of the CDR3: TGTGCCAGCAGCCCGGAGGTTACTAGATATGGCTACACCTTC. Its translation: CASSPEVTRYGYTF.

This clone appeared once. A junction boundary mismatches the germline segment, possibly from a read error. The chain combines TRBV9 with TRBJ1-1; D is undetermined. From germline, CDR1 is SGDLS and CDR2 YYNGEE. The CDR3 is made up of 15 amino acids. The CDR3 sequence: CVSSVATGLSTEAFF. CDR3 sequence (DNA): TGTGTCAGCAGCGTAGCTACGGGTTTGAGCACTGAAGCTTTCTTT.

This clone was found a few times. The CDR3, as DNA: TGTGCCAGCAGTTACTCGATAGTGGGGGACACTGAAGCTTTCTTT. It specifies CASSYSIVGDTEAFF. The V call is TRBV6-5, the J call TRBJ1-1; possible D gene TRBD1, 5 bases. Germline CDR1 MNHEY, CDR2 SVGAGI. This CDR3 has 15 residues. Trimming removed 0 bases at V and 3 bases at J, with 11 bases between.

The V call is TRBV5-6, the J call TRBJ2-7; 9 bases are shared with TRBD1. Trimming cost V 6 bases and J 7 bases; bases outside gene matches: 11. The V gene's germline CDR1 is SGHDT and CDR2 YYEEEE. There are 14 residues in the CDR3. CDR3 DNA: TGTGCCAGCACTTACTGGACAGGGGTAAGTGAGCAGTACTTC. Protein product: CASTYWTGVSEQYF.